The next 10 T cell receptor beta chains were all read from a single sample in a study of T-cell reconstitution after alpha-beta-depleted transplantation in children. Preparation of the TCRbeta library involved a method that used unique molecular identifiers. TCRdb itself ran the PCR reads through MiXCR, one entry per CDR3 protein. Altogether some 350,000 distinct CDR3 sequences are present, about 16% being singletons, with the ten largest covering roughly two fifths. The sequenced sample was PBMCs, mostly from graft donor cells, obtained 360 days after TCRalphabeta/CD19-depleted stem cell transplant. These receptors were obtained from a male patient aged 2 to 9 who had a stem cell transplant for acute lymphoblastic leukemia, so the T cells may come from the graft donor.

This clonotype turned up a few times. The genes are TRBV3-1 and TRBJ1-2; tentatively, D is TRBD1 (5 bases). CDR1 LGHDT and CDR2 YNNKEL come from the germline V gene (reference sequence). This CDR3 has 13 amino acids. This CDR3 is CANLREANYGYTF. The CDR3 DNA sequence: TGTGCTAACCTCAGGGAAGCCAACTATGGCTACACCTTC.

This clonotype occurred many times. The CDR3 nucleotides are TGTGCCAGCAGTAAGGGAGGGACAGATACGCAGTATTTT. Amino acids: CASSKGGTDTQYF. The V gene is TRBV28, the J gene TRBJ2-3; 7 bases are a match to TRBD2. The CDR3 spans 13 residues. V shed 5 bases and J 3 bases; nucleotides not matched to a gene: 2. The germline CDR1 and CDR2 sequences are MDHEN and SYDVKM.

The chain joins TRBV7-2 to TRBJ2-1, with 8 nucleotides matching TRBD1. Germline trimming cut 5 bases from V and 5 bases from J; bases unmatched to any gene: 8. There are 15 residues in the CDR3. Germline CDR1 reads SGHTA; CDR2 reads FQGNSA. CDR3 nucleotides: TGTGCCAGCAGCCCAACCAGGACAGGGAACAATGAGCAGTTCTTC. It codes for CASSPTRTGNNEQFF.

This clonotype has ten or more counts. The chain couples TRBV24-1 to TRBJ2-2; 7 bases line up with TRBD1. This CDR3 is 15 amino acids long. In germline, CDR1 is KGHDR, CDR2 SFDVKD. J was trimmed by 3 bases and V by 3 bases; bases with no gene match: 3. The chain's CDR3 is CATSDGTVYTGELFF. The CDR3 DNA follows: TGTGCCACCAGTGATGGGACAGTGTACACCGGGGAGCTGTTTTTT.

The chain joins TRBV5-5 to TRBJ1-1, with D unresolved. The CDR3 loop spans 13 amino acids. CDR1 is SGHKS and CDR2 is YYEKEE in the germline V gene (reference sequence). Trimming removed 0 bases from V and 7 bases from J, with 10 bases in between. As DNA, the CDR3 is TGTGCCAGCAGCTTGGGAGAGTTCCTTGAAGCTTTCTTT. The encoded protein is CASSLGEFLEAFF.

Only a few counts were recorded for this clonotype. The chain combines TRBV5-1 with TRBJ2-3; D ambiguous. Trimming removed 2 bases at V and 0 bases at J, with 13 bases between. Germline lookup yields CDR1 SGHRS and CDR2 YFSETQ. CDR3 length equals 16 residues. This CDR3 is CASSLPAARSTDTQYF. The CDR3, as DNA: TGCGCCAGCAGCTTACCGGCGGCCAGGAGCACAGATACGCAGTATTTT.

V gene TRBV18 combines with J gene TRBJ2-1; 8 positions agree with TRBD1. The V gene's germline CDR1 is KGHSH and CDR2 LQKENI. V dropped 3 bases and J dropped 0; count of bases not matched to a gene: 4. There are 16 residues in the CDR3. The CDR3 region is CASSPTGAGSYNEQFF. The CDR3 DNA is TGTGCCAGCTCACCGACAGGGGCGGGCTCCTACAATGAGCAGTTCTTC. The whole variable domain, remainder taken from reference TRBV18 and TRBJ2-1, is NAGVMQNPRHLVRRRGQEARLRCSPMKGHSHVYWYRQLPEEGLKFMVYLQKENIIDESGMPKERFSAEFPKEGPSILRIQQVVRGDSAAYFCASSPTGAGSYNEQFFGPGTRLTVL.

This clonotype was seen many times. This chain connects TRBV20-1 to TRBJ1-6, with D maybe TRBD1 (6 bases). The CDR3 totals 14 residues. Per the germline V gene, CDR1 is DFQATT and CDR2 is SNEGSKA (reference sequence). V was shortened by 2 bases and J by 10 bases, with 15 bases between the two germline ends. This CDR3 reads CSARNRVGISPLHF. The CDR3 nucleotides read TGCAGTGCTAGAAACAGGGTGGGGATCTCACCCCTCCACTTT.

This clonotype was detected a few times. The chain combines TRBV5-1 with TRBJ2-1, with no clear D. The V end lost 2 bases, the J end lost 6 bases, and 12 bases lay between the germline ends. This CDR3 has 14 amino acids. The germline V gene has CDR1 SGHRS and CDR2 YFSETQ. CDR3 coding DNA: TGCGCCAGCAGCTTCCCAGGACCTCGCAATGAGCAGTTCTTC. It translates to CASSFPGPRNEQFF.

The rearrangement links TRBV7-9 to TRBJ1-2; the D is unclear. The CDR3 covers 14 residues. Deletions cut 2 bases from V and 0 bases from J, with 7 bases between. CDR1 SEHNR and CDR2 FQNEAQ come from the germline V gene (reference sequence). The CDR3 spells CASSLYSANYGYTF. The CDR3 DNA reads TGTGCCAGCAGCTTATACTCCGCTAACTATGGCTACACCTTC.